Below, 5 T cell receptor beta chains from the same sample are listed, as sequenced in a study of spatial heterogeneity in lung cancer. Time point denoted: sample taken at primary tumor resection. Via MiXCR, TCRdb re-called the 5' RACE reads, giving one row per CDR3 protein. In the table there are about 21,000 distinct CDR3 sequences, 3.5% to 5.5% of which are singletons. Sample: PBMCs, taken at surgery. Receptors originate from a male donor with early-stage non-small cell lung cancer.

This chain links TRBV7-2 with TRBJ2-1, with 14 bases lining up with TRBD2. The CDR3 contains 19 residues. The J segment lost 0 bases and the V segment lost 3 bases, leaving 7 bases of the junction unmatched. Germline V CDR1 and CDR2: SGHTA, FQGNSA. As DNA, the CDR3 is TGTGCCAGCAGCTTCGGGACTAGCGGGAGAATAAGCTCCTACAATGAGCAGTTCTTC. Its translation: CASSFGTSGRISSYNEQFF.

In its sample, this clonotype is medium-sized. The rearrangement uses TRBV7-2 and TRBJ2-3; D is undetermined. V lost 4 bases and J 4 bases, leaving 15 bases between the germline ends. Germline V CDR1 and CDR2: SGHTA, FQGNSA. The CDR3 covers 15 residues. For the CDR3, the DNA is TGTGCCAGCAGCTCCTACTCCTCTGAGGCAGATACGCAGTATTTT. As protein: CASSSYSSEADTQYF.

V usage is TRBV7-3 and J usage is TRBJ1-2; 12 nucleotides match TRBD1. CDR1 and CDR2 (germline): SGHTA, FQGTGA. The trim removed 3 bases at V and 8 bases at J, leaving 4 bases unmatched. The CDR3 is 14 amino acids. Written as DNA, the CDR3 is TGTGCCAGCAGCTTGGGGACAGGGGGCGCGGGCTACACCTTC. It translates to CASSLGTGGAGYTF. The whole variable domain, filled in from reference TRBV7-3 and TRBJ1-2, reads GAGVSQTPSNKVTEKGKYVELRCDPISGHTALYWYRQSLGQGPEFLIYFQGTGAADDSGLPNDRFFAVRPEGSVSTLKIQRTERGDSAVYLCASSLGTGGAGYTFGSGTRLTVV.

The sample holds many counts of this clonotype. Here the CDR3 DNA reads TGTGCCAGCAGCGCCGTCGGACAGGGGGCAAGCACAGATACGCAGTATTTT. Its protein product is CASSAVGQGASTDTQYF. The J gene is TRBJ2-3, the V gene TRBV7-2, with TRBD1 identical over 11 bases. Trimming cost V 5 bases and J 0 bases; bases outside gene matches: 7. Germline lookup yields CDR1 SGHTA and CDR2 FQGNSA. CDR3 size: 17 residues.

This clonotype was found a few times. The V and J genes are TRBV25-1 and TRBJ2-3, with D tentatively TRBD2 (6 bases). Germline V gene data show CDR1 as MGHDK and CDR2 as SYGVNS. CDR3 length equals 15 residues. V shed 1 base and J shed 3 bases, with 11 bases lying between them. The CDR3 loop reads CASSEWRGMTDTQYF. The CDR3, as DNA: TGTGCCAGCAGTGAATGGCGCGGGATGACAGATACGCAGTATTTT.